This TCR beta chain is from a study of radiation and T cells in renal cell carcinoma. Sequencing was performed with immunoSEQ multiplex PCR; in TCRdb, only in-frame clones are kept and a portion is missing. Of tens of thousands of clones listed, around four fifths were seen once; the top ten hold approximately 8.8%. Indicated time point: blood 4 weeks post-SBRT, at nephrectomy. As to treatment: 15 Gy SBRT to primary tumor, nephrectomy 4 weeks later. After SBRT, blood was collected at 2 and 4 weeks, plus baseline. In the case of this clone: Its antigen is still unknown.

CDR3 length: 14 residues. The germline V gene has CDR1 LNHNV and CDR2 YYDKDF (reference sequence). Trimming cost V 3 bases and J 4 bases, with 12 bases left between them. Notes on the study in general: From baseline, blood top tumor clonotypes peaked at 2 weeks post-radiation.

The receptor was derived from a man aged 50 or older with renal cell carcinoma. Sequenced here: blood, sampled from a patient whose treatment included radiotherapy and nephrectomy. The genes are TRBV15 and TRBJ1-2, with D possibly TRBD1 on 6 matching bases. Here the CDR3 DNA reads TGTGCCACCAGCAGTGCTGGACAGCCCTATGGCTACACCTTC. It codes for CATSSAGQPYGYTF. The full variable domain, its missing parts supplied by reference TRBV15 and TRBJ1-2, is DAMVIQNPRYQVTQFGKPVTLSCSQTLNHNVMYWYQQKSSQAPKLLFHYYDKDFNNEADTPDNFQSRRPNTSFCFLDIRSPGLGDTAMYLCATSSAGQPYGYTFGSGTRLTVV.